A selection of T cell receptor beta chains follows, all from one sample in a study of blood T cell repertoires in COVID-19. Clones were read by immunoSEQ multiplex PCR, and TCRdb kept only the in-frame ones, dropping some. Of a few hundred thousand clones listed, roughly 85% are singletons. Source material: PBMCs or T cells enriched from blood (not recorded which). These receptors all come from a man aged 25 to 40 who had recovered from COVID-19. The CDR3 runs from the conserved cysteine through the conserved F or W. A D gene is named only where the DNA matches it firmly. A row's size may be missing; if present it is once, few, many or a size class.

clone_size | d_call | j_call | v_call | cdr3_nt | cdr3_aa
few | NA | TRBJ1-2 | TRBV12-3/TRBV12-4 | TGTGCCAGCCACGGGGTTTCTGGCTACACCTTC | CASHGVSGYTF
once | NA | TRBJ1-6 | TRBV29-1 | TGCAGCGTTGGGGACTCGTCACATTCACCCCTCCACTTT | CSVGDSSHSPLHF
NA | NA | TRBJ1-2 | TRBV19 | TGTGCCACCGAGGGTTGGAACTATGGCTACACCTTC | CATEGWNYGYTF
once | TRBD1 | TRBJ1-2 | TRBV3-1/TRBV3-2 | TGTGCCAGCAGCCTCGGACAGGGTGGCTACACCTTC | CASSLGQGGYTF
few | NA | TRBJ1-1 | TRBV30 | TGTGCCTGGACAGCCCAGGGGCTCCGTATTACTGAAGCTTTCTTT | CAWTAQGLRITEAFF
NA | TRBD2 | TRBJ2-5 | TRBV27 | TGTGCCAGCCGGCGGGGGGCTTGGGAGACCCAGTACTTC | CASRRGAWETQYF
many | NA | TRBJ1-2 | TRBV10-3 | TGTGCCATCAGTGAGGTAGGGGGCTATGGCTACACCTTC | CAISEVGGYGYTF
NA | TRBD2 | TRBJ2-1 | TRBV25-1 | TGTGCCAGCAGTGCCGAGCGGGGGGCTATGAATGAGCAGTTCTTC | CASSAERGAMNEQFF
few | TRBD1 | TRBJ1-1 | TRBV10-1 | TGCGCCAGCAGTAAAGGGACAGCGAACACTGAAGCTTTCTTT | CASSKGTANTEAFF
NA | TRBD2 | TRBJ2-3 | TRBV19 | TGTGCCAGTAGTAAACTAGCGGCCCAAACAGATACGCAGTATTTT | CASSKLAAQTDTQYF
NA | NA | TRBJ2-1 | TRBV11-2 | TGTGCCAGCAGAAGAGAAGGCGGGGTGGGCTTCTTC | CASRREGGVGFF
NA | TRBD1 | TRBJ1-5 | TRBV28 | TGTGCCAGCAGCACGACAGGGGATAGCAATCAGCCCCAGCATTTT | CASSTTGDSNQPQHF
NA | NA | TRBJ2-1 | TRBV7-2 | TGTGCCAGCAGCTTAGGAGGCGGGGAATACAATGAGCAGTTCTTC | CASSLGGGEYNEQFF
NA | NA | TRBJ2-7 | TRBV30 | TGTGCCTGTAGGCAGGTGGGTAGGGAGCAGTACTTC | CACRQVGREQYF
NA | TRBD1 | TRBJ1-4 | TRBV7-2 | TGTGCCAGCAGCTTCCTGGGACAGGGAACGGTTGAAAAACTGTTTTTT | CASSFLGQGTVEKLFF
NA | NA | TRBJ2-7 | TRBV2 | TGTGCCAGCGACGGGGCACAGGGCTCCTACGAGCAGTACTTC | CASDGAQGSYEQYF
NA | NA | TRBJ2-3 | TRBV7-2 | TGTGCCAGCAGCTTCCGCCAGACAGATACGCAGTATTTT | CASSFRQTDTQYF
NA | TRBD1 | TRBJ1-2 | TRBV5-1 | TGCGCCAGCAGCTTGGATCCGACAGGGGGCGATGGCTACACCTTC | CASSLDPTGGDGYTF
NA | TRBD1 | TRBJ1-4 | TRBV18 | TGTGCCAGCTCACCGGTGTTTCGACAGGGTTTCGAAAAACTGTTTTTT | CASSPVFRQGFEKLFF
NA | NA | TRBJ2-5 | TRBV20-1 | TGCAGTGCTAGTTCAACTCGATTGCAAGAGACCCAGTACTTC | CSASSTRLQETQYF
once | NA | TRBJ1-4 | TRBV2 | TGTGCCAGCAGAGATACAGGGATTAATGAAAAACTGTTTTTT | CASRDTGINEKLFF
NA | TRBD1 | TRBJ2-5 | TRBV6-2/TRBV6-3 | TGTGCCAGCAGCCGCCGACAGGGTGTAGGGACCCAGTACTTC | CASSRRQGVGTQYF
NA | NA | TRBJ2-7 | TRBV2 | TGTGCCAGCAGCGTCTATACCTACGAGCAGTACTTC | CASSVYTYEQYF
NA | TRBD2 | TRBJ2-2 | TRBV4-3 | TGCGCCAGCAGCCAAGAGGCTAGCGGGGGCATAACCGGGGAGCTGTTTTTT | CASSQEASGGITGELFF
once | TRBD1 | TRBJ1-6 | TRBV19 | TGTGCCAGTAGTACCACAACAGGGGGAGGTTCACCCCTCCACTTT | CASSTTTGGGSPLHF
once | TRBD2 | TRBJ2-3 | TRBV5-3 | TGTGCCAGAAGCTATGAGACTAGCGGGGGCACAGATACGCAGTATTTT | CARSYETSGGTDTQYF
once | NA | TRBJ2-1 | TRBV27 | TGTGCCAGCAGTTTTTCCAGGGGCAGCCATGAGCAGTTCTTC | CASSFSRGSHEQFF
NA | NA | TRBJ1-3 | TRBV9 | TGTGCCAGCAGCGTAGGTCCGGTCTCTGGAAACACCATATATTTT | CASSVGPVSGNTIYF
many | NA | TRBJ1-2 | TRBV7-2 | TGTGCCAGCAGCTTACAGGATTACTATGGCTACACCTTC | CASSLQDYYGYTF
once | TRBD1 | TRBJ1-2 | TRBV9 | TGTGCCAGCAGCGTAGGAGGGACAGGGGTCGGCTACACCTTC | CASSVGGTGVGYTF
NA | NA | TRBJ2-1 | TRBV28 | TGTGCCAGCAGTTTCTCTAGGAGGCATGAGCAGTTCTTC | CASSFSRRHEQFF
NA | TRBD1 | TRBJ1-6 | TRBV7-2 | TGTGCCAGCAGCTCCTGGGGACAGCAGAATTCACCCCTCCACTTT | CASSSWGQQNSPLHF
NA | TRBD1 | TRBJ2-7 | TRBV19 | TGTGCCAGTAGTACGGGACAGGGCGCCTACGAGCAGTACTTC | CASSTGQGAYEQYF
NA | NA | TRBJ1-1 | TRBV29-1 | TGCAGCGTTGACCAACAGCAGAACACTGAAGCTTTCTTT | CSVDQQQNTEAFF
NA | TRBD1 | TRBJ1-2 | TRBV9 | TGTGCCAGCAGCCCCGGTGGAGGGGGCCGGTATGGCTACACCTTC | CASSPGGGGRYGYTF
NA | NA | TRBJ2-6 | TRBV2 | TGTGCCAGCAGTGGGGCCCGTGGGGCCAACGTCCTGACTTTC | CASSGARGANVLTF